These T cell receptor beta chains were read from a single sample in a study of T cell changes during pregnancy in multiple sclerosis. The method was immunoSEQ multiplex PCR; TCRdb's version includes in-frame clones alone and lacks a portion of them. The table includes 44,000 or so clones, more than 70% detected once. Specimen: CD8+ T cells from peripheral blood mononuclear cells, collected after pregnancy. The receptor source for this set is a female donor in good health, enrolled as a control in a pregnancy study. Each CDR3 is given with its conserved first and last residue. The D gene is left open where the match is weak. Clone size appears in some rows only: once, few, many, or a class for an expanded clone.

j_call cdr3_length d_call clone_size v_call cdr3_nt cdr3_aa
TRBJ1-2 16 - - TRBV7-3 TGTGCCAGCAGCCCTACCCCGACAGGAGGTCCGGATGGCTACACCTTC CASSPTPTGGPDGYTF
TRBJ2-3 15 TRBD2 - TRBV5-1 TGCGCCAGCAGCTTGGGCGGGGGGCCCGCAGATACGCAGTATTTT CASSLGGGPADTQYF
TRBJ2-1 13 - - TRBV27 TGTGCCAGCAGTTTATACAGCGGCAATGAGCAGTTCTTC CASSLYSGNEQFF
TRBJ2-7 17 TRBD1 - TRBV7-9 TGTGCCAGCAGCTTAGACCCCCAGGGGACAGCTTCCTACGAGCAGTACTTC CASSLDPQGTASYEQYF
TRBJ2-3 15 TRBD1 - TRBV6-5 TGTGCCAGCAGTTACGGGGACAGGGTGACGGATACGCAGTATTTT CASSYGDRVTDTQYF
TRBJ1-4 14 TRBD1 - TRBV6-1 TGTGCCAGCAGTGAAGGGACAGGGAATGAAAAACTGTTTTTT CASSEGTGNEKLFF
TRBJ2-3 12 - - TRBV13 TGTGCCAGCAGTCTCCGGGTGGATACGCAGTATTTT CASSLRVDTQYF
TRBJ2-7 15 TRBD1 - TRBV7-2 TGTGCCAGCAGCTTTGGCTGGACAGGGGGCTACGAGCAGTACTTC CASSFGWTGGYEQYF
TRBJ1-4 16 - - TRBV28 TGTGCCAGCAGTTCTATCTTAGAAACAACTAATGAAAAACTGTTTTTT CASSSILETTNEKLFF
TRBJ2-3 16 - - TRBV7-3 TGTGCCAGCAGCTTAACCGGTGGGGGGAGCACAGATACGCAGTATTTT CASSLTGGGSTDTQYF
TRBJ1-2 15 - - TRBV5-6 TGTGCCAGCAGCTTGGGGGGGACACGACTCTATGGCTACACCTTC CASSLGGTRLYGYTF
TRBJ1-4 16 - many TRBV9 TGTGCCAGCAGCGTAAACGGGGGAGCAACTAATGAAAAACTGTTTTTT CASSVNGGATNEKLFF
TRBJ2-7 12 - - TRBV5-6 TGTGCCAGCAGCGACAGAGAATACGAGCAGTACTTC CASSDREYEQYF
TRBJ2-1 16 TRBD1 - TRBV11-2 TGTGCCAGCAGCTCGGGGACAGGGGAGGTCGTCGATGAGCAGTTCTTC CASSSGTGEVVDEQFF
TRBJ1-5 14 - - TRBV15 TGTGCCACAGGAGCCGGGTTGGGCAATCAGCCCCAGCATTTT CATGAGLGNQPQHF
TRBJ1-5 15 - few TRBV15 TGTGCCACCGAAGGACGGACTTATAGCAATCAGCCCCAGCATTTT CATEGRTYSNQPQHF
TRBJ2-3 14 TRBD2 once TRBV4-1 TGCGCCAGCAGCTTGTCTAGCGGGGTGGATACGCAGTATTTT CASSLSSGVDTQYF
TRBJ2-7 17 - - TRBV5-6 TGTGCCAGCAGCGGTAGAAGGTTAAAGGGAGTCTCCTACGAGCAGTACTTC CASSGRRLKGVSYEQYF
TRBJ1-3 17 - - TRBV4-3 TGCGCCAGCAGCCAATCTCAGGGACTCTACTCTGGAAACACCATATATTTT CASSQSQGLYSGNTIYF
TRBJ2-7 14 - - TRBV5-5 TGTGCCAGCAGTTATCTGGGAGTTCTCTACGAGCAGTACTTC CASSYLGVLYEQYF
TRBJ1-4 14 - - TRBV2 TGTGCCAGCAGTGAAGGACAGGACAATGAAAAACTGTTTTTT CASSEGQDNEKLFF
TRBJ2-2 16 TRBD2 - TRBV5-1 TGCGCCAGCAGCACGCGGGGGGGAACCAACACCGGGGAGCTGTTTTTT CASSTRGGTNTGELFF
TRBJ1-5 15 TRBD1 - TRBV27 TGTGCCAGCAGTTTAGGCCAGGGGGCTAGTCAGCCCCAGCATTTT CASSLGQGASQPQHF
TRBJ1-6 16 TRBD1 - TRBV5-6 TGTGCCAGCAGCTTGGTAGCAGGGGGCTCAAATTCACCCCTCCACTTT CASSLVAGGSNSPLHF
TRBJ1-2 15 - many TRBV5-4 TGTGCCAGCAGCTTGGGGAACAGCCCCGCGCTTGGCTACACCTTC CASSLGNSPALGYTF
TRBJ1-4 14 - - TRBV7-9 TGTGCCAGCAGTCCCCGGCAGGGGACCGAAAAACTGTTTTTT CASSPRQGTEKLFF
TRBJ2-3 13 - - TRBV7-9 TGTGCCAGCAGCTTTCCCCTAGGAGATACGCAGTATTTT CASSFPLGDTQYF